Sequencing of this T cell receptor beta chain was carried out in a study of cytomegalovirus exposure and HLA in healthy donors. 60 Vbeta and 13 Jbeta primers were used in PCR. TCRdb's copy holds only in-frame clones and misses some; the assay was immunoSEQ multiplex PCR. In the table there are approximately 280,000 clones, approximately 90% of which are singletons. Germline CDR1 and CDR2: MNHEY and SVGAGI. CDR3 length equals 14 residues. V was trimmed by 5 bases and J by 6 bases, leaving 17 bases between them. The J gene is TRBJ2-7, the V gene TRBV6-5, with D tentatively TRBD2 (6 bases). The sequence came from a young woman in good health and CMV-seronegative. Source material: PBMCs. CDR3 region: CASSQAGRGGEQYF. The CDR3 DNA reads TGTGCCAGCAGTCAGGCGGGACGGGGCGGCGAGCAGTACTTC.